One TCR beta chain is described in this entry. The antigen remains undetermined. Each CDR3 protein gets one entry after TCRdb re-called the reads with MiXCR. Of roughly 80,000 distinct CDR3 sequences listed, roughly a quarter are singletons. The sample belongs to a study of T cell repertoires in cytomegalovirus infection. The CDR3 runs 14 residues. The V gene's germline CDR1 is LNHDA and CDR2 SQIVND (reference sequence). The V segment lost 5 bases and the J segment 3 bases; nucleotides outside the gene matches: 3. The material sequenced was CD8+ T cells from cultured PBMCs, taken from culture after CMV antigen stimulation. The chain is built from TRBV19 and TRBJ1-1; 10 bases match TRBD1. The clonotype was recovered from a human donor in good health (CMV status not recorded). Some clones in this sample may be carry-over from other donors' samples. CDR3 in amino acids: CASSRTGGHTEAFF. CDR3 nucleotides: TGTGCCAGTAGTCGGACAGGGGGACACACTGAAGCTTTCTTT.